One and the same sample provided the 19 T cell receptor beta chains below, sequenced in a study of blood T cell repertoires in COVID-19. Assay: immunoSEQ multiplex PCR; the TCRdb copy retains only in-frame clones and omits some. Among about 320,000 clones, roughly 90% were seen once, and the ten largest hold 2% to 3%. Sequences were obtained from PBMCs or T cells enriched from blood (not recorded which). The receptor set was obtained from a man in his 60s who had recovered from COVID-19.

A note on this clone: This sample includes further DNA sequences coding for the same CDR3. V and J are TRBV5-1 and TRBJ1-1; 7 bases align to TRBD1. V shed 4 bases and J 1 base; nucleotides not matched to a gene: 4. The germline V gene has CDR1 SGHRS and CDR2 YFSETQ. The CDR3 has 14 residues. CDR3 protein: CASSSRTGNTEAFF. CDR3 in DNA: TGCGCCAGCAGCAGCCGGACAGGGAACACTGAAGCTTTCTTT. Full variable domain (outside the CDR3, taken from reference TRBV5-1 and TRBJ1-1): KAGVTQTPRYLIKTRGQQVTLSCSPISGHRSVSWYQQTPGQGLQFLFEYFSETQRNKGNFPGRFSGRQFSNSRSEMNVSTLELGDSALYLCASSSRTGNTEAFFGQGTRLTVV.

The rearrangement links TRBV25-1 to TRBJ1-2; the D gene is possibly TRBD1 (6 bases). The CDR3 runs 15 residues. Germline V gene sequence: CDR1 MGHDK, CDR2 SYGVNS. Trimming removed 4 bases from V and 7 bases from J, with 19 bases in between. The DNA for the CDR3 is TGTGCCAGCAGTGGTTGGGACATCAAACAGGGTGGCTACACCTTC. This codes for CASSGWDIKQGGYTF.

The chain combines TRBV28 with TRBJ2-3, with TRBD2 matching over 9 bases. Germline V gives CDR1 MDHEN, CDR2 SYDVKM. This CDR3 region has 16 residues. The V segment lost 3 bases and the J segment 2 bases; nucleotides outside the gene matches: 6. CDR3 nucleotides: TGTGCCAGCAGTTTCTCTCGCGGGAGGGCCACAGATACGCAGTATTTT. Translating it yields CASSFSRGRATDTQYF.

The chain uses TRBV24-1 and TRBJ2-7, with TRBD2 as a possible D gene (5 bases). Germline-derived CDR1 and CDR2 are KGHDR and SFDVKD. The CDR3 is 13 residues long. V dropped 4 bases and J dropped 3 bases, with 9 bases sitting between them. Written as DNA, the CDR3 is TGTGCCACCAGTGAACGCGGAGGCTACGAGCAGTACTTC. It encodes CATSERGGYEQYF.

This chain links TRBV14 with TRBJ1-2; D call uncertain. This CDR3 spans 13 amino acids. Between the trimmed V and J ends, which lost 1 base and 4 bases, there was a span of 7 bases. Per germline, CDR1 SGHDN and CDR2 FVKESK. The CDR3 is CASSQVAGYGYTF. The CDR3 coding sequence is TGTGCCAGCAGCCAAGTCGCCGGCTATGGCTACACCTTC.

Comment on this clone: Other DNA sequences from this sample encode an identical CDR3 as well. This chain connects TRBV7-3 to TRBJ2-2; D is perhaps TRBD1 (6 bases). The V and J ends lost 5 bases and 6 bases respectively, with 10 bases between them. This CDR3 has 13 amino acids. Germline-derived CDR1 and CDR2 are SGHTA and FQGTGA. CDR3 region: CASSPQGSGELFF. The CDR3 coding sequence is TGTGCCAGCAGCCCCCAGGGGTCCGGGGAGCTGTTTTTT.

The chain uses TRBV19 and TRBJ1-2, with a possible D match to TRBD1 (5 bases). V was pared by 6 bases and J by 0 bases, with 14 bases between. Germline V gene lookup returns CDR1 LNHDA and CDR2 SQIVND (reference sequence). This CDR3 is 15 amino acids long. In DNA, the CDR3 is TGTGCCAGTAGCAGAAAGGCGGACACTAACTATGGCTACACCTTC. This codes for CASSRKADTNYGYTF.

This clone has more than one count but fewer than ten. The genes are TRBV11-2 and TRBJ2-7; TRBD1 matches 9 bases. Trimming removed 4 bases from V and 6 bases from J; junction bases left unmatched: 13. The germline gives CDR1 SGHAT, CDR2 FQNNGV. The length of the CDR3 is 16 residues. The CDR3 spells CASSSLRQGGFGEQYF. In DNA, the CDR3 is TGTGCCAGCAGCTCGTTACGACAGGGGGGTTTTGGCGAGCAGTACTTC.

The rearrangement uses TRBV7-9 and TRBJ1-2, with 7 positions matching TRBD1. J was trimmed by 0 bases and V by 2 bases; bases with no gene match: 6. This CDR3 has 16 residues. Per germline, CDR1 SEHNR and CDR2 FQNEAQ (reference sequence). As DNA, the CDR3 is TGTGCCAGCAGCTTAAGGGGACAGTCAGCTAACTATGGCTACACCTTC. It translates to CASSLRGQSANYGYTF.

The rearrangement joins TRBV5-8 to TRBJ1-2; D perhaps matches TRBD1 (6 bases). Germline lookup yields CDR1 SGHTS and CDR2 YDEGEE. This CDR3 is 15 amino acids long. V lost 0 bases and J lost 2, with 11 bases in between. The CDR3 DNA sequence: TGTGCCAGCAGCTTGGCCCCGGGACACAACTATGGCTACACCTTC. Its translation: CASSLAPGHNYGYTF.

The gene calls are TRBV7-6 and TRBJ1-4, with 9 bases fitting TRBD1. The length of the CDR3 is 14 residues. The V segment lost 7 bases and the J segment 8 bases; nucleotides outside the gene matches: 8. Per germline, CDR1 SGHVS and CDR2 FNYEAQ. The CDR3 nucleotides are TGTGCCAGCACCTCGTCGGGACAGGGCGAAAAACTGTTTTTT. It yields the protein CASTSSGQGEKLFF. Based on the CDR3 plus reference TRBV7-6 and TRBJ1-4, the full variable domain is GAGVSQSPRYKVTKRGQDVALRCDPISGHVSLYWYRQALGQGPEFLTYFNYEAQQDKSGLPNDRFSAERPEGSISTLTIQRTEQRDSAMYRCASTSSGQGEKLFFGSGTQLSVL.

This clone was picked up one time. The chain is built from TRBV18 and TRBJ1-4; weak D call: TRBD1 (6 bases). The germline V and J ends were trimmed by 3 bases and 8 bases, with 13 bases remaining between them. Germline assignment: CDR1 KGHSH and CDR2 LQKENI. The CDR3 covers 14 residues. The DNA for the CDR3 is TGTGCCAGCTCACCTGACGGGACAATCGAAAAACTGTTTTTT. Its protein is CASSPDGTIEKLFF.

The V call is TRBV2, the J call TRBJ1-4; D possibly corresponds to TRBD1 (6 bases). The ends were cut back, 7 bases at V and 8 bases at J, with 11 bases in the middle. Germline V gene lookup returns CDR1 SNHLY and CDR2 FYNNEI. The CDR3 runs to 12 residues. As DNA, the CDR3 is TGTGCCAGCACCCGAGGACAGGAAAAACTGTTTTTT. Translation: CASTRGQEKLFF.

The CDR3 region is CASSAVAETTNQPQHF. In nucleotides, the CDR3 is TGTGCCAGCAGTGCTGTTGCAGAAACCACGAATCAGCCCCAGCATTTT. This chain uses TRBV6-1 with TRBJ1-5, with D unclear. This CDR3 comprises 16 residues. V was clipped by 4 bases and J by 4 bases, with 17 bases between them. The germline V gene encodes CDR1 MNHNS and CDR2 SASEGT.

V gene TRBV7-9 combines with J gene TRBJ2-7, with D unclear. Trimming cost V 1 base and J 2 bases, with 6 bases left between them. The germline CDR1 and CDR2 sequences are SEHNR and FQNEAQ (reference sequence). The CDR3 length is 13 residues. CDR3 sequence: CASSLGVTYEQYF. CDR3 bases: TGTGCCAGCAGCTTAGGAGTTACCTACGAGCAGTACTTC.

The sample holds one count of this clone. This sequence joins TRBV24-1 and TRBJ2-3; D is unresolved. CDR3 length: 14 residues. Germline V CDR1 and CDR2: KGHDR, SFDVKD. The V and J ends lost 5 bases and 2 bases respectively, with 10 bases between them. CDR3 amino acids: CATSGPGFTDTQYF. CDR3 DNA: TGTGCCACCAGTGGTCCAGGCTTCACAGATACGCAGTATTTT.

The V gene is TRBV11-2, the J gene TRBJ2-7; perhaps TRBD1 as D (5 bases). The CDR3 totals 19 residues. CDR1 is SGHAT, CDR2 FQNNGV, per germline. V lost 7 bases to trimming and J lost 1 base, with 29 bases between them. CDR3 nucleotide sequence: TGTGCCAGCACAACCCTGACAGTTACCAAAAACCGATCATCCTACGAGCAGTACTTC. It is translated as CASTTLTVTKNRSSYEQYF.

V is TRBV6-5 and J is TRBJ1-6; D gene uncertain. Trimming left V 8 bases short and J 7 bases short, with 12 bases between. CDR1 and CDR2 from the germline V gene are MNHEY and SVGAGI. CDR3 length: 13 residues. This chain's CDR3 is CASRTVLNSPLHF. Here the CDR3 DNA reads TGTGCCAGCCGTACGGTTTTAAATTCACCCCTCCACTTT.

The V and J genes are TRBV4-1 and TRBJ2-1, with 12 positions matching TRBD2. The CDR3 has 15 residues. Germline CDR1 and CDR2: MGHRA and YSYEKL. V shed 5 bases, J shed 8 bases, and the junction held 7 bases outside the gene matches. The CDR3 spells CASSKTSGGLYEQFF. CDR3 nucleotides: TGCGCCAGCAGCAAAACTAGCGGGGGGTTATATGAGCAGTTCTTC.